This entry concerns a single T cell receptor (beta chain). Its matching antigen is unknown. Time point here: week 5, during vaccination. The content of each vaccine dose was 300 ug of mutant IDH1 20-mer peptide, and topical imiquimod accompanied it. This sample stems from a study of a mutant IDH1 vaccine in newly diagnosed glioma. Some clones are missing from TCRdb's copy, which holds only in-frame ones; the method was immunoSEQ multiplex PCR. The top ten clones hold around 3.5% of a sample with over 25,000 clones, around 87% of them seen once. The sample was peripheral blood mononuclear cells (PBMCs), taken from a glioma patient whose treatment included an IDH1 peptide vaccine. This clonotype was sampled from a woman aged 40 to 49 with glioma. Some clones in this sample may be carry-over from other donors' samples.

The CDR3 loop is CASSLRTGGVSKNIQYF. CDR3 DNA: TGTGCCAGTAGCCTCCGGACAGGGGGAGTGAGCAAAAACATTCAGTACTTC. The gene calls are TRBV19 and TRBJ2-4; 10 nucleotides align to TRBD1. This CDR3 contains 17 residues. The V gene's germline CDR1 is LNHDA and CDR2 SQIVND (reference sequence). Trimming removed 6 bases from V and 3 bases from J; junction bases left unmatched: 11.